This T cell receptor (beta chain) stems from a study of CD8 T cells in Susac syndrome. The study's findings and limits: The study's TCR sequencing and HLA analysis covered a relatively small number of individuals, and the study acknowledged this.

V was trimmed by 4 bases and J by 4 bases, leaving 12 bases between them. Per the germline V gene, CDR1 is KGHDR and CDR2 is SFDVKD. The CDR3 runs to 15 residues. CD8+ and CD4+ T cells circulating in blood were sequenced for TCR beta. CD8+ and CD4+ T cells were negatively isolated; TEMRA cells were FACS-enriched. Remarks on this clonotype: Its antigen is unidentified.

RNA was extracted with the RNeasy kit, and a quantity of about 0.45 to 1 ug was reverse transcribed using random hexamers. An immunoSEQ multiplex PCR amplified TCR beta CDR3 over 54 Vbeta and 13 Jbeta. TCRdb itself ran the immunoSEQ multiplex PCR reads through MiXCR, one entry per CDR3 protein. The sample lists 180,000 or so distinct CDR3 sequences, around 94% occurring once. The clonotype originates from a human donor in good health. The chain joins TRBV24-1 to TRBJ2-2; a possible D gene is TRBD1 (5 bases). Sequencing was carried out using CD4+ T cells from PBMCs. CDR3 sequence (DNA): TGTGCCACCAGTGACCCGACTGACAGCACCGGGGAGCTGTTTTTT. This gives the protein CATSDPTDSTGELFF.